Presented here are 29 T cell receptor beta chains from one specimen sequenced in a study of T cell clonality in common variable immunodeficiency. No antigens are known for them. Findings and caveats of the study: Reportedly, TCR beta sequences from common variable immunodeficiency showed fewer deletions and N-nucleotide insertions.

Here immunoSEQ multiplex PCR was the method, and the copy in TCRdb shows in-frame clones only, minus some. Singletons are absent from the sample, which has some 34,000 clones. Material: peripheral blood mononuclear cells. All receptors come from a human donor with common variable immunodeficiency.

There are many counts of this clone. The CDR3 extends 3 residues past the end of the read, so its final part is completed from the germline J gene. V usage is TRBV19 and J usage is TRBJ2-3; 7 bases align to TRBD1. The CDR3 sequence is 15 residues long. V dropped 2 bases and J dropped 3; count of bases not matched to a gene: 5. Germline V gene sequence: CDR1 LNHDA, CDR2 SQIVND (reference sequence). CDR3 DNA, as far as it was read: TGTGCCAGTAGTATAATAGGGGGCCGAACAGATACG. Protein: CASSIIGGRTDT. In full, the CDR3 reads CASSIIGGRTDTQYF.

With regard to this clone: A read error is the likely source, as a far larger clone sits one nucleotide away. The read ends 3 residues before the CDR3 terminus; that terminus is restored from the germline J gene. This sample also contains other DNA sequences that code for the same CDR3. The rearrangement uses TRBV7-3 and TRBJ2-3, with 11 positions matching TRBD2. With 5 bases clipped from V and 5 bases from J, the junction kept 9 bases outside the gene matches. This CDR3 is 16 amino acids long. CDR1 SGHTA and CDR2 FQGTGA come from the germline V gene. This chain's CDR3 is CASSQPVAGGGDTQYF. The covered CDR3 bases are TGTGCCAGCAGCCAACCCGTAGCGGGAGGGGGAGATACG.

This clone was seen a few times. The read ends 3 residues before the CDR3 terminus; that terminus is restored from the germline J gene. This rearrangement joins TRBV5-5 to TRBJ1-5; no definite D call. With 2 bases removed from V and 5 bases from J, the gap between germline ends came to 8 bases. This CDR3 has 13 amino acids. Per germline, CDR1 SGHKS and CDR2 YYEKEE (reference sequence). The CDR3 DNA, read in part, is TGTGCCAGCAGCTTCTCGGGTGATCAGCCC. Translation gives CASSFSGDQP. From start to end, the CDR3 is CASSFSGDQPQHF.

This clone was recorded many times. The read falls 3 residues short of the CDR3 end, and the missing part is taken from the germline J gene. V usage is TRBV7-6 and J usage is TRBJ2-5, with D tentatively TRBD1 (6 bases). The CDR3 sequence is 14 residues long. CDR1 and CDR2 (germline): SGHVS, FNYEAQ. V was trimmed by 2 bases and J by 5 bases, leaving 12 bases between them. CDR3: CASSLTQGYETQYF. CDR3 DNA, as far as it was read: TGTGCCAGCAGCTTAACCCAGGGGTACGAGACC.

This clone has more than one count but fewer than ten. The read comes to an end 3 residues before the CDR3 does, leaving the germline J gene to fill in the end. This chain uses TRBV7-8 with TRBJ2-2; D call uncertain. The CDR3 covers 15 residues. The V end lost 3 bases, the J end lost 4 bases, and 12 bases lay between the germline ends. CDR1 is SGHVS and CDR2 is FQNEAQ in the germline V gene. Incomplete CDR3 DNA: TGTGCCAGCAGCTTTCTTAAGGGCTTCACCGGGGAG. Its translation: CASSFLKGFTGE. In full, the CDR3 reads CASSFLKGFTGELFF.

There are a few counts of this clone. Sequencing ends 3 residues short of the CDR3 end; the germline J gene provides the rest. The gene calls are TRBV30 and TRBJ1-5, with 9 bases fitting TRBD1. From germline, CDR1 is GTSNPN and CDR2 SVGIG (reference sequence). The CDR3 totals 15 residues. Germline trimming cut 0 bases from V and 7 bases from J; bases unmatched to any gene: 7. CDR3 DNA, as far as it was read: TGTGCCTGGAGTGTACAGGGGGCGATAAACCAGCCC. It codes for CAWSVQGAINQP. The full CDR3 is CAWSVQGAINQPQHF.

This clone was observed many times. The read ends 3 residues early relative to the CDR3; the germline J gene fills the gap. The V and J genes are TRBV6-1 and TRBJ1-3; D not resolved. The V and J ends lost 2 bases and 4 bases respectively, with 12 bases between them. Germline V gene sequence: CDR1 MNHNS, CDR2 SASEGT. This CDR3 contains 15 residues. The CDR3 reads CASSEKPGSGNTIYF. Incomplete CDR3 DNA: TGTGCCAGCAGTGAAAAGCCAGGTTCGGGAAACACC.

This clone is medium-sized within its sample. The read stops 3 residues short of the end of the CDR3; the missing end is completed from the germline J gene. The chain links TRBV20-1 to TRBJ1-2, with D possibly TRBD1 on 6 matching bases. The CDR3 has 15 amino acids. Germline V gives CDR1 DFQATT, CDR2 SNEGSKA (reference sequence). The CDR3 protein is CSARDSRGFNQGYTF. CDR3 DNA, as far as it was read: TGCAGTGCTAGAGACAGCAGGGGCTTTAATCAGGGC.

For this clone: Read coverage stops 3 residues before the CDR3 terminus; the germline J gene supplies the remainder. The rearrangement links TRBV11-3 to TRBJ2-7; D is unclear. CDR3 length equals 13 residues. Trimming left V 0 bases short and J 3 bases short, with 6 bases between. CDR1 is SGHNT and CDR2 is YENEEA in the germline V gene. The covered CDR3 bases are TGTGCCAGCAGCTTAGAGAGGTTCTACGAG. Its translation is CASSLERFYE. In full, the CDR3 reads CASSLERFYEQYF.

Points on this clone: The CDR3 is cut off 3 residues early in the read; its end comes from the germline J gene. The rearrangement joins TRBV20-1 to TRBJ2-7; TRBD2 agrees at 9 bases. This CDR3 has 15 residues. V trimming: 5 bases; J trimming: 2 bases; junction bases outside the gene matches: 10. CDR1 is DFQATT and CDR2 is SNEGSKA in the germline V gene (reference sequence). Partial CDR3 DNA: TGCAGTGCTCGACCCTATAGCGGGAGTCCCTACGAG. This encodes CSARPYSGSPYE. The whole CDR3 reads CSARPYSGSPYEQYF.

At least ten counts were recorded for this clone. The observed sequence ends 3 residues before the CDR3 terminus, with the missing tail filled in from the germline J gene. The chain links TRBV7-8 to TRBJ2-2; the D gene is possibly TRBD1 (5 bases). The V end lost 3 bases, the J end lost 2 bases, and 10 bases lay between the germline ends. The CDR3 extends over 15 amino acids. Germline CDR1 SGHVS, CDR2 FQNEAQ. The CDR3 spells CASSFDSRNTGELFF. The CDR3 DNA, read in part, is TGTGCCAGCAGCTTCGACAGCAGAAACACCGGGGAG.

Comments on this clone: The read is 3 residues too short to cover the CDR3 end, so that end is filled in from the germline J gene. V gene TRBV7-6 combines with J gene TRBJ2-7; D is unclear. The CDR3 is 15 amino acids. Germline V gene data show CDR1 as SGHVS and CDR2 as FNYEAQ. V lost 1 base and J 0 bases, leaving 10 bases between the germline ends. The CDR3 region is CASSLGAESSYEQYF. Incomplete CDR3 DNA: TGTGCCAGCAGCTTAGGGGCAGAAAGCTCCTACGAG.

The CDR3 sequence is CASSSGLAGYYEQYF. CDR3 bases read: TGTGCCAGCAGCTCTGGACTAGCGGGGTACTACGAG. The rearrangement uses TRBV7-2 and TRBJ2-7; TRBD2 agrees at 12 bases. Read coverage stops 3 residues before the CDR3 terminus; the germline J gene supplies the remainder. CDR3 length: 15 residues. CDR1 and CDR2 (germline): SGHTA, FQGNSA. Unmatched junction bases numbered 4, after V lost 4 bases and J lost 3 bases.

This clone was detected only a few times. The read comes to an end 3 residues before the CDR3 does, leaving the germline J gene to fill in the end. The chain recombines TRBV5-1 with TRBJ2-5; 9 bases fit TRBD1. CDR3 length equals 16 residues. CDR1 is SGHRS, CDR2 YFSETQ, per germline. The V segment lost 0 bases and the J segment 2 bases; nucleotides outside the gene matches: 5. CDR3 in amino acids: CASSLAVGQGQETQYF. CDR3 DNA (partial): TGCGCCAGCAGCTTGGCCGTCGGACAGGGGCAAGAGACC.

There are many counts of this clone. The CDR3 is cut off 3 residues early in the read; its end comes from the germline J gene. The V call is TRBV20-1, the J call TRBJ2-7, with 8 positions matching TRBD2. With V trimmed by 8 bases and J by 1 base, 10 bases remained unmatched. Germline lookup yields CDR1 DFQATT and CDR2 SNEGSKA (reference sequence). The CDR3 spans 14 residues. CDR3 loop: CSPTSGSTSYEQYF. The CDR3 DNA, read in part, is TGCAGTCCAACGAGCGGGAGTACGTCCTACGAG.

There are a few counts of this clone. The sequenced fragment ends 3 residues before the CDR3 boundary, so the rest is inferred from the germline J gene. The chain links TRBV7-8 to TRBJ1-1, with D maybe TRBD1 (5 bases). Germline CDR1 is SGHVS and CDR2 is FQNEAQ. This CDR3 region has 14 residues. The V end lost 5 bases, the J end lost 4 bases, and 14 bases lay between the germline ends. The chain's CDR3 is CASSAGGRGTEAFF. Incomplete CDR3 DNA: TGTGCCAGCAGCGCGGGGGGAAGAGGCACTGAA.

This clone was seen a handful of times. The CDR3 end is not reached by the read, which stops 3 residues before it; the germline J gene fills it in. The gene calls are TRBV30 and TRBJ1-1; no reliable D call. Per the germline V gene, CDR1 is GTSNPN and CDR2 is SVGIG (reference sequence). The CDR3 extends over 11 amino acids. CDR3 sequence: CAWSATWAAFF. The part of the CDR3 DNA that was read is TGTGCCTGGAGCGCCACCTGGGCA.

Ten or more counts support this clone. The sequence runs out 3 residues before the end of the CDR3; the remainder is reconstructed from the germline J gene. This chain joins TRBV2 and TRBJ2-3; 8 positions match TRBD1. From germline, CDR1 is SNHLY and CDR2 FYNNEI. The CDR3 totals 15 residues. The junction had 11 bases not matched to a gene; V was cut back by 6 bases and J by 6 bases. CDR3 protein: CASRGPRQGWDTQYF. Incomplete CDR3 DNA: TGTGCCAGCAGAGGCCCGCGACAGGGGTGGGATACG.

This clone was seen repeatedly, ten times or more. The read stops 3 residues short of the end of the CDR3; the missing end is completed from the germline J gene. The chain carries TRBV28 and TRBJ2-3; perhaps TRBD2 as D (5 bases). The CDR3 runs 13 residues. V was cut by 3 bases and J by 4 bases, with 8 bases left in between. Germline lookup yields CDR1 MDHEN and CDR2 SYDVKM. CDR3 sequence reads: CASSLRVADTQYF. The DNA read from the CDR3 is TGTGCCAGCAGTTTGAGGGTCGCAGATACG.

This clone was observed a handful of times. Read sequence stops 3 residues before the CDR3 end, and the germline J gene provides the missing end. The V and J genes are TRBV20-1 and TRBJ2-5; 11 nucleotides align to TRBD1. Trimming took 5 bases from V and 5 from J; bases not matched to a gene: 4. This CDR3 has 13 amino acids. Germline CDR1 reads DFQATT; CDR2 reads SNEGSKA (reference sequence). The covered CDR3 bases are TGCAGTGCTGGACAGGGGGCCAGGGAGACC. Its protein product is CSAGQGARET. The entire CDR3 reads CSAGQGARETQYF.

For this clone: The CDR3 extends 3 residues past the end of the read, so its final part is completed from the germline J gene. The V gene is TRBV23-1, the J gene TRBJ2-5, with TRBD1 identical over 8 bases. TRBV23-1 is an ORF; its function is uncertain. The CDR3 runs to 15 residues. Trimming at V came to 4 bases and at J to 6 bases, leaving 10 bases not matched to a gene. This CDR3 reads CASSPKTGAGQTQYF. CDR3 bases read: TGCGCCAGCAGTCCAAAGACAGGGGCGGGACAGACC.

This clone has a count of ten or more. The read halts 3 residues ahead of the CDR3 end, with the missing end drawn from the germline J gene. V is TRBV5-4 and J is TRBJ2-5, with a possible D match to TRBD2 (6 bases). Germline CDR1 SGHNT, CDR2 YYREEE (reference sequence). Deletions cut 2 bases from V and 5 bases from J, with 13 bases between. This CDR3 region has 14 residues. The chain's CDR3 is CASSFGGGTETQYF. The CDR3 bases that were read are TGTGCCAGCAGCTTCGGGGGTGGAACGGAGACC.

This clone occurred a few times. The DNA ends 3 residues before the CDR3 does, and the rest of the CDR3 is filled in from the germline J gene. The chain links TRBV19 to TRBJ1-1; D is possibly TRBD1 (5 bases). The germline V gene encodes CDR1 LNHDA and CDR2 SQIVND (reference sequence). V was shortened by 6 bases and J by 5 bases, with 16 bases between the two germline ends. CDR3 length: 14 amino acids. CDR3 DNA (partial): TGTGCCAGTAGGAGGGACTTTGAGGCTACTGAA. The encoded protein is CASRRDFEATE. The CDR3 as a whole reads CASRRDFEATEAFF. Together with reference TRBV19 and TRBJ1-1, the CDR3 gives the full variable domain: DGGITQSPKYLFRKEGQNVTLSCEQNLNHDAMYWYRQDPGQGLRLIYYSQIVNDFQKGDIAEGYSVSREKKESFPLTVTSAQKNPTAFYLCASRRDFEATEAFFGQGTRLTVV.

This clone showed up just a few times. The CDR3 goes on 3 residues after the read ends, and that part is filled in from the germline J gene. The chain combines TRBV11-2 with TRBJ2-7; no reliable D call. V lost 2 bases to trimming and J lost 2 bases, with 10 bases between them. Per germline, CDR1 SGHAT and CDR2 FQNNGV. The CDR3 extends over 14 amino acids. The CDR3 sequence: CASSLRVLTYEQYF. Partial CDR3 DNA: TGTGCCAGCAGCTTACGGGTTCTTACCTACGAG.

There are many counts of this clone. This CDR3 reads CASSQGSQPQHF. The covered CDR3 bases are TGTGCCAGCTCACAGGGTTCTCAGCCC. The rearrangement links TRBV18 to TRBJ1-5; D not resolved. The CDR3 is cut off 3 residues early in the read; its end comes from the germline J gene. This CDR3 is 12 amino acids long. The V and J ends lost 4 bases and 6 bases respectively, with 7 bases between them. CDR1 and CDR2 (germline): KGHSH, LQKENI.

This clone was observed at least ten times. The part of the CDR3 DNA that was read is TGTGCCACCAGTGACCGCAGGGACTGGAACACCGGGGAG. Its translation is CATSDRRDWNTGE. The CDR3, in full, reads CATSDRRDWNTGELFF. The rearrangement uses TRBV24-1 and TRBJ2-2; tentatively, D is TRBD2 (6 bases). The read is 3 residues too short to cover the CDR3 end, so that end is filled in from the germline J gene. The V end lost 4 bases, the J end lost 1 base, and 12 bases lay between the germline ends. Germline assignment: CDR1 KGHDR and CDR2 SFDVKD. The CDR3 loop spans 16 amino acids.

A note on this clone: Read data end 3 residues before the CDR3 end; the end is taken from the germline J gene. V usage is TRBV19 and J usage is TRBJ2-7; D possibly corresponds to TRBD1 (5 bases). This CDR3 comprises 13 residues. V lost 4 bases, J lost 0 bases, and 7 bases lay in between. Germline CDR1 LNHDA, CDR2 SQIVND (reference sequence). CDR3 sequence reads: CASSTGRSYEQYF. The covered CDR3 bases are TGTGCCAGTAGTACAGGGCGCTCCTACGAG.

This CDR3 is CASSSDMDYEQYF. The covered CDR3 bases are TGTGCCAGCAGCTCGGACATGGATTACGAG. The rearrangement joins TRBV11-3 to TRBJ2-7; a possible D gene is TRBD1 (5 bases). The read halts 3 residues ahead of the CDR3 end, with the missing end drawn from the germline J gene. Germline assignment: CDR1 SGHNT and CDR2 YENEEA. The CDR3 runs to 13 residues. V shed 4 bases and J shed 4 bases, with 11 bases lying between them.

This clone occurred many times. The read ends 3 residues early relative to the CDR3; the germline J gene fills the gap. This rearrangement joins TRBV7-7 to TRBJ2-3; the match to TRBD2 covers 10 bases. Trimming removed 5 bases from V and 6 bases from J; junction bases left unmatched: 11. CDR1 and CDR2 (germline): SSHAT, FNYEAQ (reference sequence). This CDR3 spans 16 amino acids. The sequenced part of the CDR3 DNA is TGTGCCAGCAGCCGGGGGACTAGCGCCTTCGTGGATACG. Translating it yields CASSRGTSAFVDT. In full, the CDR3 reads CASSRGTSAFVDTQYF.